This T cell receptor (beta chain) was captured in a study of human T cells and chemical hapten exposure. Study-level information: The sensitizing agent was 2% DPC, placed on about 2 cm by about 2 cm of upper inner arm skin. Predominantly women, the patients had alopecia areata, totalis or universalis. The study, taken as a whole, reports: Expanded TCR sets contained significantly more large CDR3 similarity clusters than controls.

Described time point: pre-sensitization, week 0. Treatment meaning: therapeutic diphenylcyclopropenone sensitization with weekly scalp DPC. Donors, patients with alopecia ranging from 18 to 70 years old and judged suitable for DPC, provided samples. The CDR3 sequence is 13 residues long. V was trimmed by 5 bases and J by 13 bases, leaving 15 bases between them. Germline CDR1 is SGHTA and CDR2 is FQGNSA. In its sample, this clonotype was seen many times. Its antigen is unidentified. TCRdb reprocessed the RACE reads via MiXCR and lists one record per CDR3 protein. This sample carries about 180,000 distinct CDR3 sequences, about 31% of them seen once, and the ten largest clones take roughly 3%.

The sample here was whole blood, taken in connection with sensitization to the hapten diphenylcyclopropenone (DPC). The TCR sequence derives from a woman aged 25-40 years with alopecia areata. Some clones in this sample may be carry-over from other donors' samples. V usage is TRBV7-2 and J usage is TRBJ1-6, with D unresolved. The CDR3 DNA is TGTGCCAGCAGCCCAAGGTTGATTCCGCCCCTCCACTTT. Translated, it gives CASSPRLIPPLHF.